The 3 T cell receptor beta chains given below trace back to one sample, sequenced in a study of blood T cell repertoires in COVID-19. Profiling relied on immunoSEQ multiplex PCR, and the TCRdb table lists in-frame clones only, not all of them. The repertoire holds around 45,000 clones, with about two thirds as singletons. Sequencing used peripheral blood. The receptors were sampled from a man older than 75 with acute or convalescent COVID-19.

The chain recombines TRBV4-1 with TRBJ1-5; D remains unclear. V lost 0 bases to trimming and J lost 8 bases, with 17 bases between them. The CDR3 is 16 amino acids. CDR1 is MGHRA, CDR2 YSYEKL, per germline. The CDR3 DNA follows: TGCGCCAGCAGCCAAGATCGTTCAGGAAGCGGGGAGCCCCAGCATTTT. It codes for CASSQDRSGSGEPQHF.

The chain has TRBV5-4 and TRBJ1-1; D ambiguous. V lost 4 bases to trimming and J lost 6 bases, with 13 bases between them. CDR3 length: 13 amino acids. Germline lookup yields CDR1 SGHNT and CDR2 YYREEE (reference sequence). CDR3 nucleotides: TGTGCCAGCAGCGAGGGCACCGAGGCTGAAGCTTTCTTT. Its protein is CASSEGTEAEAFF.

V is TRBV18 and J is TRBJ1-5, with TRBD1 matching 10 bases. The trim removed 6 bases at V and 4 bases at J, leaving 9 bases unmatched. The CDR3 runs to 16 residues. Germline V gene lookup returns CDR1 KGHSH and CDR2 LQKENI. The CDR3 spells CASSPGTGDWNQPQHF. CDR3 bases: TGTGCCAGCTCTCCCGGGACAGGGGATTGGAATCAGCCCCAGCATTTT. The full variable domain, its missing parts supplied by reference TRBV18 and TRBJ1-5, is NAGVMQNPRHLVRRRGQEARLRCSPMKGHSHVYWYRQLPEEGLKFMVYLQKENIIDESGMPKERFSAEFPKEGPSILRIQQVVRGDSAAYFCASSPGTGDWNQPQHFGDGTRLSIL.